Below are 10 T cell receptor beta chains sequenced from a single sample in a study of cytomegalovirus exposure and HLA in healthy donors. With 60 Vbeta and 13 Jbeta primers, the PCR was carried out. This table comes from immunoSEQ multiplex PCR, and its TCRdb copy is limited to in-frame clones, with some not included. The repertoire has hundreds of thousands of clones, 75% to 90% of them found once; the top ten carry over 0.65%. Sequencing input: PBMCs. These receptor sequences come from a boy aged 2-9 years in good health and CMV-seronegative.

The V and J genes are TRBV30 and TRBJ2-7; 10 bases are shared with TRBD2. Germline CDR1 is GTSNPN and CDR2 is SVGIG (reference sequence). This CDR3 spans 15 amino acids. J gave up 3 bases and V 2 bases, and 7 bases lay outside the gene matches. The CDR3 is CAWSPSTSGVYEQYF. DNA of the CDR3: TGTGCCTGGAGTCCGAGTACTAGCGGGGTCTACGAGCAGTACTTC.

The chain joins TRBV20-1 to TRBJ2-3; tentatively, D is TRBD1 (5 bases). The CDR3 has 11 residues. Per the germline V gene, CDR1 is DFQATT and CDR2 is SNEGSKA (reference sequence). With 6 bases removed from V and 12 bases from J, the gap between germline ends came to 16 bases. CDR3 sequence reads: CSAKGMDKQYF. Written as DNA, the CDR3 is TGCAGTGCCAAAGGCATGGACAAACAGTATTTT.

The chain recombines TRBV7-8 with TRBJ1-5; 9 bases are shared with TRBD1. CDR1 is SGHVS, CDR2 FQNEAQ, per germline. The V segment lost 5 bases and the J segment 0 bases; nucleotides outside the gene matches: 5. There are 16 residues in the CDR3. The CDR3 reads CASSPDRGYSNQPQHF. CDR3 DNA sequence: TGTGCCAGCAGCCCGGACAGGGGCTATAGCAATCAGCCCCAGCATTTT.

The chain carries TRBV7-9 and TRBJ2-3; D call uncertain. This CDR3 comprises 13 residues. Between the trimmed V and J ends, which lost 6 bases and 6 bases, there was a span of 13 bases. Germline V gene data show CDR1 as SEHNR and CDR2 as FQNEAQ (reference sequence). CDR3 in DNA: TGTGCCAGCAGGCTTAATAGCCCGGATACGCAGTATTTT. It translates to CASRLNSPDTQYF.

V and J are TRBV23-1 and TRBJ2-5; 10 bases agree with TRBD2. The closer fit of TRBJ2-7 to the DNA end suggests the J call may be wrong. TRBV23-1 carries the ORF label, with uncertain function. This CDR3 has 15 amino acids. CDR3 DNA sequence: TGCGCCAGCAGTCACGGCCTAGCGGGGGTCTACGAGCAGTACTTC. Its translation: CASSHGLAGVYEQYF.

The J gene is TRBJ2-1, the V gene TRBV7-2; 9 bases agree with TRBD1. Trimming removed 5 bases from V and 4 bases from J; junction bases left unmatched: 6. In germline, CDR1 is SGHTA, CDR2 FQGNSA. This CDR3 has 15 residues. The DNA for the CDR3 is TGTGCCAGCAGCCCGGACAGGGGATCGTACAATGAGCAGTTCTTC. It yields the protein CASSPDRGSYNEQFF.

The chain has TRBV30 and TRBJ2-4; maybe TRBD2 (6 bases). The V and J ends lost 0 bases and 6 bases respectively, with 15 bases between them. This CDR3 contains 15 residues. Germline V gene lookup returns CDR1 GTSNPN and CDR2 SVGIG (reference sequence). For the CDR3, the DNA is TGTGCCTGGAGTGTAGGGGACCGGAGGGGAAACATTCAGTACTTC. Translating gives CAWSVGDRRGNIQYF.

The gene calls are TRBV27 and TRBJ2-5; possibly TRBD1 for D (6 bases). The V and J ends lost 1 base and 5 bases respectively, with 20 bases between them. Germline lookup yields CDR1 MNHEY and CDR2 SMNVEV (reference sequence). The CDR3 runs to 17 residues. This CDR3 is CASSLLFQGNDRETQYF. CDR3 in DNA: TGTGCCAGCAGTTTATTATTCCAGGGGAACGACAGGGAGACCCAGTACTTC.

This clone showed up just once. This chain connects TRBV7-6 to TRBJ2-7, with 12 bases aligning to TRBD1. Germline CDR1 SGHVS, CDR2 FNYEAQ. Trimming cost V 2 bases and J 3 bases; bases outside gene matches: 5. This CDR3 region has 16 residues. The CDR3 sequence: CASSLSGQGAFYEQYF. The CDR3 region has the DNA TGTGCCAGCAGCTTATCGGGACAGGGGGCGTTCTACGAGCAGTACTTC.

The chain links TRBV7-9 to TRBJ1-2; TRBD1 matches at 9 bases. V dropped 4 bases and J dropped 4; count of bases not matched to a gene: 7. This CDR3 has 15 residues. Germline assignment: CDR1 SEHNR and CDR2 FQNEAQ (reference sequence). The CDR3 region is CASSSEDRGLYGYTF. The CDR3 coding sequence is TGTGCCAGCAGCTCCGAGGACAGGGGACTCTATGGCTACACCTTC. Full variable domain (missing parts from reference TRBV7-9 and TRBJ1-2): DTGVSQNPRHKITKRGQNVTFRCDPISEHNRLYWYRQTLGQGPEFLTYFQNEAQLEKSRLLSDRFSAERPKGSFSTLEIQRTEQGDSAMYLCASSSEDRGLYGYTFGSGTRLTVV.